This TCR beta chain was identified in a study of OX40 agonist ivuxolimab in advanced cancers. Concerning this clone: Its antigen remains unknown.

Sequencing used immunoSEQ multiplex PCR; TCRdb keeps in-frame clones, though not all of them. Among about 74,000 clones, about 82% were seen once, and the ten largest hold 6.9%. This CDR3 spans 14 amino acids. Germline assignment: CDR1 LNHDA and CDR2 SQIVND (reference sequence). With 4 bases removed from V and 1 base from J, the gap between germline ends came to 10 bases. Findings and limits, study-wide: At 0.1 to 3.0 mg/kg and by week 6, CD4+ and CD8+ T cells in the blood had expanded clonally.

The genes are TRBV19 and TRBJ1-1; D might be TRBD1 (5 bases). The sample here was CD4+ or CD8+ T cells sorted from blood, taken in a trial of the OX40 agonist ivuxolimab. This sequence originates from an adult with an advanced solid tumor such as melanoma, head and neck, liver or kidney cancer. CDR3 sequence reads: CASSRGGKNTEAFF. CDR3 bases: TGTGCCAGTAGTAGGGGGGGAAAGAACACTGAAGCTTTCTTT.